These 19 T cell receptor beta chains came from one sample sequenced in a study of type 1 regulatory T cells. These receptors are not linked to any known antigen. TCRdb re-analysed the reads in MiXCR, keeping a single row per CDR3 protein. The sample lists roughly 67,000 distinct CDR3 sequences; around 68% were seen once. The sequenced sample was cultured T cells, either the whole culture or a sorted T cell fraction (not recorded which). Subset given: Tr1-enriched cell product generated in vitro against host alloantigens. The origin of the receptors is a human donor in good health.

The V call is TRBV7-3, the J call TRBJ1-3; D is undetermined. There are 13 residues in the CDR3. Germline-derived CDR1 and CDR2 are SGHTA and FQGTGA. Trimming left V 2 bases short and J 4 bases short, with 6 bases between. The DNA of the CDR3 is TGTGCCAGCAGCTTAGAAGGCGGAAACACCATATATTTT. This sequence encodes CASSLEGGNTIYF.

The J gene is TRBJ1-1, the V gene TRBV5-1; D unclear. This CDR3 spans 14 amino acids. The V end was cut by 6 bases, the J end by 3 bases, with 15 bases between. Germline V gene data show CDR1 as SGHRS and CDR2 as YFSETQ. The CDR3: CASTWVDGDTEAFF. The CDR3 region has the DNA TGCGCCAGCACCTGGGTGGACGGGGACACTGAAGCTTTCTTT. Looking up the rest from reference TRBV5-1 and TRBJ1-1 gives the full variable domain: KAGVTQTPRYLIKTRGQQVTLSCSPISGHRSVSWYQQTPGQGLQFLFEYFSETQRNKGNFPGRFSGRQFSNSRSEMNVSTLELGDSALYLCASTWVDGDTEAFFGQGTRLTVV.

The chain uses TRBV7-2 and TRBJ2-7, with TRBD1 as a possible D gene (5 bases). Trimming removed 5 bases from V and 1 base from J, with 12 bases in between. The germline CDR1 and CDR2 sequences are SGHTA and FQGNSA. There are 14 residues in the CDR3. Here the CDR3 DNA reads TGTGCCAGCAGCGCAAGGGGCGGATCCTACGAGCAGTACTTC. Protein product: CASSARGGSYEQYF.

The V gene is TRBV27, the J gene TRBJ2-1, with D hard to call. Germline values: CDR1 MNHEY, CDR2 SMNVEV (reference sequence). The germline V and J ends were trimmed by 8 bases and 6 bases, with 20 bases remaining between them. The length of the CDR3 is 15 residues. CDR3: CASCARFGVGNEQFF. The CDR3 bases are TGTGCCAGCTGTGCCCGCTTCGGCGTTGGCAATGAGCAGTTCTTC.

The rearrangement uses TRBV5-1 and TRBJ2-5, with 10 nucleotides matching TRBD2. This CDR3 is built from 16 residues. J lost 1 base, V lost 0 bases, and 3 bases had no gene match. Germline values: CDR1 SGHRS, CDR2 YFSETQ. CDR3 DNA: TGCGCCAGCAGCTTGGGGCTAGCGGGAGTCCAAGAGACCCAGTACTTC. Translation: CASSLGLAGVQETQYF.

The V and J genes are TRBV27 and TRBJ2-7; D unresolved. The CDR3 length is 17 residues. Trimming stripped 4 bases from V and 12 bases from J, with 31 bases between. Germline CDR1 MNHEY, CDR2 SMNVEV (reference sequence). DNA of the CDR3: TGTGCCAGCAGTTCCCCCTTCCAGAATGCCGGTCCAACATGGCTGTACTTC. Amino acid sequence: CASSSPFQNAGPTWLYF.

The rearrangement links TRBV12-3 or TRBV12-4 to TRBJ2-1; D unclear. The CDR3 consists of 16 residues. With 2 bases removed from V and 7 bases from J, the gap between germline ends came to 18 bases. The CDR3 sequence is CASSLRSESLRNEQFF. In DNA form, the CDR3 reads TGTGCCAGCAGTTTAAGGTCGGAAAGTCTGAGGAATGAGCAGTTCTTC.

V usage is TRBV27 and J usage is TRBJ2-7; 13 bases line up with TRBD2. The V gene's germline CDR1 is MNHEY and CDR2 SMNVEV (reference sequence). Unmatched junction bases numbered 5, after V lost 4 bases and J lost 2 bases. CDR3 length equals 16 residues. The CDR3 region has the DNA TGTGCCAGCAGTTCCCTACTAGCGGGAGGGGCCTACGAGCAGTACTTC. Translation gives CASSSLLAGGAYEQYF.

The chain recombines TRBV10-3 with TRBJ2-7; 10 positions match TRBD2. The germline gives CDR1 ENHRY, CDR2 SYGVKD. V trimming: 10 bases; J trimming: 0 bases; junction bases outside the gene matches: 18. The CDR3 has 18 amino acids. The CDR3 sequence is CATQDISGRTLGSYEQYF. As DNA, the CDR3 is TGTGCCACCCAAGACATTAGCGGGAGGACGTTGGGCTCCTACGAGCAGTACTTC.

This clonotype was found once. V usage is TRBV19 and J usage is TRBJ2-3; D is possibly TRBD1 or TRBD2 (6 bases each). V was shortened by 7 bases and J by 2 bases, with 13 bases between the two germline ends. Germline CDR1 reads LNHDA; CDR2 reads SQIVND (reference sequence). This CDR3 is built from 14 residues. For the CDR3, the DNA is TGTGCCAGTACTGGGGGGCAGTCCACAGATACGCAGTATTTT. Amino acid sequence: CASTGGQSTDTQYF.

Only a few counts were recorded for this clonotype. The V and J genes are TRBV9 and TRBJ1-2; tentatively, D is TRBD1 (6 bases). Germline-derived CDR1 and CDR2 are SGDLS and YYNGEE. With 0 bases removed from V and 8 bases from J, the gap between germline ends came to 14 bases. The CDR3 has 14 amino acids. The CDR3 here is CASSVDGRGYGYTF. Here the CDR3 DNA reads TGTGCCAGCAGCGTAGATGGCAGGGGATACGGCTACACCTTC.

The sample holds a few counts of this clonotype. The J gene is TRBJ1-2, the V gene TRBV20-1; 11 bases match TRBD1. The trim removed 6 bases at V and 5 bases at J, leaving 11 bases unmatched. This CDR3 is built from 15 residues. Per germline, CDR1 DFQATT and CDR2 SNEGSKA (reference sequence). CDR3 protein: CSAAETRDRGYGYTF. The CDR3 DNA follows: TGCAGTGCCGCCGAGACCCGGGACAGGGGGTATGGCTACACCTTC.

The chain links TRBV20-1 to TRBJ1-1; tentatively, D is TRBD1 (5 bases). The CDR3 contains 12 residues. Germline CDR1 DFQATT, CDR2 SNEGSKA (reference sequence). Trimming cost V 6 bases and J 4 bases, with 12 bases left between them. CDR3 sequence (DNA): TGCAGTGCAACGGGACGGCCCACTGAAGCTTTCTTT. It is translated as CSATGRPTEAFF.

This clonotype was counted only a few times. The chain recombines TRBV7-8 with TRBJ2-2; no clear D gene. V was trimmed by 5 bases and J by 0 bases, leaving 19 bases between them. CDR1 and CDR2 from the germline V gene are SGHVS and FQNEAQ. The CDR3 spans 18 residues. Here the CDR3 DNA reads TGTGCCAGCAGCATTACCCCCTTCCCGGTCCCGAACACCGGGGAGCTGTTTTTT. Translating gives CASSITPFPVPNTGELFF.

A few counts support this clonotype. The chain couples TRBV7-6 to TRBJ2-1, with 11 bases lining up with TRBD2. The V segment lost 6 bases and the J segment 6 bases; nucleotides outside the gene matches: 13. The CDR3 is 17 residues long. Germline V gene sequence: CDR1 SGHVS, CDR2 FNYEAQ. The CDR3, as DNA: TGTGCCAGCAGGCTCGGCCCGGGACTAGCGGTCTCCAATGAGCAGTTCTTC. Translation gives CASRLGPGLAVSNEQFF. Using reference TRBV7-6 and TRBJ2-1 for the parts outside the CDR3, the full variable domain is GAGVSQSPRYKVTKRGQDVALRCDPISGHVSLYWYRQALGQGPEFLTYFNYEAQQDKSGLPNDRFSAERPEGSISTLTIQRTEQRDSAMYRCASRLGPGLAVSNEQFFGPGTRLTVL.

The chain combines TRBV6-5 with TRBJ2-5, with TRBD1 identical over 8 bases. The V gene's germline CDR1 is MNHEY and CDR2 SVGAGI. The CDR3 spans 13 residues. Unmatched junction bases numbered 5, after V lost 6 bases and J lost 5 bases. The CDR3 DNA sequence: TGTGCCAGCAGGGACAGGGTAACGGAGACCCAGTACTTC. Its translation is CASRDRVTETQYF.

In DNA form, the CDR3 reads TGCGCCAGCAGCCCCTCCGCGACGGCTATCACGTTGCAAGAGACCCAGTACTTC. This codes for CASSPSATAITLQETQYF. V usage is TRBV4-3 and J usage is TRBJ2-5, with D unresolved. The germline CDR1 and CDR2 sequences are LGHNA and YSLEER. The CDR3 totals 18 residues. The V gene lost 4 bases and the J gene lost 2 bases, with 23 bases spanning the gap.

This clonotype has a handful of counts. The chain employs TRBV5-1 and TRBJ2-5; 12 positions match TRBD2. CDR3 length: 15 residues. Germline loops: CDR1 SGHRS, CDR2 YFSETQ. Trimming took 0 bases from V and 3 from J; bases not matched to a gene: 0. The CDR3 DNA reads TGCGCCAGCAGCTTGGGACTAGCGGGAGAAGAGACCCAGTACTTC. This encodes CASSLGLAGEETQYF.

This chain connects TRBV23-1 to TRBJ1-6; tentative D call: TRBD1 (5 bases). Being an ORF, TRBV23-1 has a function that is uncertain. Trimming took 2 bases from V and 7 from J, leaving 9 bases between them. The CDR3 sequence is 14 residues long. In DNA, the CDR3 is TGCGCCAGCAGTCAACGACAGTTCAATTCACCCCTCCACTTT. As protein: CASSQRQFNSPLHF.